This TCR beta chain was identified during a study of blood T cell repertoires in COVID-19. Background on the study: Both acute and convalescent COVID-19 samples were obtained from the United States, Italy and Spain. T cells, B-cell-depleted T cells, or PBMCs provided the cDNA or gDNA that served as material.

The protocol was immunoSEQ multiplex PCR, while the TCRdb copy is restricted to in-frame clones and leaves out a portion. The table records more than 90,000 clones, about four fifths of them present only once. CDR3 size: 15 residues. With 0 bases removed from V and 4 bases from J, the gap between germline ends came to 12 bases. The germline V gene encodes CDR1 SGHDT and CDR2 YYEEEE. Sample: peripheral blood. This receptor was obtained from an elderly woman with acute or convalescent COVID-19. The chain employs TRBV5-6 and TRBJ2-3, with D perhaps matching TRBD2 (6 bases). The CDR3 coding sequence is TGTGCCAGCAGCTTGGGACTAGGGGAACCAGATACGCAGTATTTT. Its protein is CASSLGLGEPDTQYF.